This T cell receptor beta chain was sequenced for a study of blood T cell repertoires in COVID-19. In the original workflow: Reference gene primer amplification gave estimated nucleated cell counts. Profiled with immunoSEQ multiplex PCR; TCRdb holds only in-frame clones, not every one. For V, J and clone size, that table is used; D and trimming come from the DNA. Of about 190,000 clones listed, around nine tenths are singletons. This clone was counted a single time. The CDR3 contains 17 residues. Germline CDR1 reads SGHDN; CDR2 reads FVKESK. Losses at the gene ends were 3 bases for V and 6 bases for J; bases not matched to a gene: 13.

Sequencing used peripheral blood. The chain is built from TRBV14 and TRBJ2-1; TRBD2 agrees at 8 bases. The sequence derives from a man aged 35 to 55 with acute or convalescent COVID-19. The CDR3 here is CASSHDRRLAFGNEQFF. CDR3 nucleotides: TGTGCCAGCAGCCATGATCGACGACTAGCGTTTGGCAATGAGCAGTTCTTC.